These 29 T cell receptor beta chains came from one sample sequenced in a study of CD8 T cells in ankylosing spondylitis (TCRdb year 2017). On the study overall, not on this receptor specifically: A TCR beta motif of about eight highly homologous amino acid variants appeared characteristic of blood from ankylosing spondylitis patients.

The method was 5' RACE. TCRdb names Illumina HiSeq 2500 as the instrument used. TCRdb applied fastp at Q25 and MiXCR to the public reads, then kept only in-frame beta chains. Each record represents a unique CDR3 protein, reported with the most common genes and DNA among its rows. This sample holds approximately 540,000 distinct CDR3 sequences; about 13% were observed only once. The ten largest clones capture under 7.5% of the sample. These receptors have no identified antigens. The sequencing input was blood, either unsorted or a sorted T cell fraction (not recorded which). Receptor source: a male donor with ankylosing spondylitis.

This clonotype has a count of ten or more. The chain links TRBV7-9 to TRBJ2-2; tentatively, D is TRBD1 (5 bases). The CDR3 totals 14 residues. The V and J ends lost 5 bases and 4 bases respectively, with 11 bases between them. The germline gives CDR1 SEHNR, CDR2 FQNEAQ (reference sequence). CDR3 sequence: CASSPTGPTGELFF. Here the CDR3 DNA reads TGTGCCAGCAGCCCCACAGGACCCACCGGGGAGCTGTTTTTT.

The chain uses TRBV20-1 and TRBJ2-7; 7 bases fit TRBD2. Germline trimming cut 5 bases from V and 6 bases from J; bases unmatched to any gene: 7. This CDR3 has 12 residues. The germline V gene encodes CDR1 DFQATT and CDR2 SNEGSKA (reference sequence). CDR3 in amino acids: CSARRENSEQYF. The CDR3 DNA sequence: TGCAGTGCTCGGCGGGAGAATAGCGAGCAGTACTTC.

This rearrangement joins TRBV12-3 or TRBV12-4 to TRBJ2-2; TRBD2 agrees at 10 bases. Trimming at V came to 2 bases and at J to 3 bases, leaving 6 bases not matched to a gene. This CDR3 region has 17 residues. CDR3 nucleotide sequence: TGTGCCAGCAGTTTATGGGTAGCGGGGGGTCACACCGGGGAGCTGTTTTTT. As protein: CASSLWVAGGHTGELFF.

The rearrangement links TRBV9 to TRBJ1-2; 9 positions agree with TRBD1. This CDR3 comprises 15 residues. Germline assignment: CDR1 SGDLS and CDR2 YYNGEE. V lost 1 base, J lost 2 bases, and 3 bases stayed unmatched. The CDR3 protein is CASSVTGTGNYGYTF. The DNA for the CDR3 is TGTGCCAGCAGCGTAACCGGGACAGGGAACTATGGCTACACCTTC.

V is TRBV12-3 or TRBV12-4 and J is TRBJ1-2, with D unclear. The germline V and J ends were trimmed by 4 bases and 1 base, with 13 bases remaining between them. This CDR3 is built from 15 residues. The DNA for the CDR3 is TGTGCCAGCAGTTCCGGGCCCCAAAGTAACTATGGCTACACCTTC. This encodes CASSSGPQSNYGYTF.

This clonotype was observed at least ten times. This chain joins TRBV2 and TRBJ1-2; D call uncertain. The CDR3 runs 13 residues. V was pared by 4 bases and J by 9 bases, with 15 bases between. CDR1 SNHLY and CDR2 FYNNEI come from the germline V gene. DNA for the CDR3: TGTGCCAGCAGTGTTCGCCCCACTGGAAGCTACACCTTC. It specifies CASSVRPTGSYTF.

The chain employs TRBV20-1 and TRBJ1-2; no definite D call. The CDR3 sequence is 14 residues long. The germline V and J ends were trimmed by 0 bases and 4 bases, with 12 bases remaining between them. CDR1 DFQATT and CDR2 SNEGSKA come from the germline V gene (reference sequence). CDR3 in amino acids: CSARDNFLPYGYTF. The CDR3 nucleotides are TGCAGTGCTAGAGATAACTTCTTACCCTATGGCTACACCTTC.

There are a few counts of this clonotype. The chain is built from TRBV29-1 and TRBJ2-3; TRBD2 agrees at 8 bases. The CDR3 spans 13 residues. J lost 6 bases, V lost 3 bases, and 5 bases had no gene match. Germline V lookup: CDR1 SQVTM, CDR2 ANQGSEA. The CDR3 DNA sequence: TGCAGCGTTGAGCGGGGCGGGAGGGATACGCAGTATTTT. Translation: CSVERGGRDTQYF.

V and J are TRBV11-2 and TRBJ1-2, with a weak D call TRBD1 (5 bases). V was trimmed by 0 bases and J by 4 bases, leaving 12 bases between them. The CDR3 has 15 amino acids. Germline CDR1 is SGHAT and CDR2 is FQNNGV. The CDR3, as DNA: TGTGCCAGCAGCTTAGAGTATGGGGCCAGCTATGGCTACACCTTC. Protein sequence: CASSLEYGASYGYTF.

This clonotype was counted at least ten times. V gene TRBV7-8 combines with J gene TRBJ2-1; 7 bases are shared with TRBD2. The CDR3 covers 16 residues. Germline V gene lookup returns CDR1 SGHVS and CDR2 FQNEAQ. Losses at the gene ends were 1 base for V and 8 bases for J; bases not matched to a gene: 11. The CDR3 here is CASSLVAAGDGDEQFF. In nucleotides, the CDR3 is TGTGCCAGCAGCTTAGTCGCGGCGGGAGATGGGGATGAGCAGTTCTTC.

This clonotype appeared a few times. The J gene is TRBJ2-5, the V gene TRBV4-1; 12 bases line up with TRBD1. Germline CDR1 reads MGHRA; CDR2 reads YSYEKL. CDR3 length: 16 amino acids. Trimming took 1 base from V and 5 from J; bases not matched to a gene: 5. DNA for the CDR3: TGCGCCAGCAGCCAAGTCGGGACAGGGGGCGATGAGACCCAGTACTTC. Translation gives CASSQVGTGGDETQYF.

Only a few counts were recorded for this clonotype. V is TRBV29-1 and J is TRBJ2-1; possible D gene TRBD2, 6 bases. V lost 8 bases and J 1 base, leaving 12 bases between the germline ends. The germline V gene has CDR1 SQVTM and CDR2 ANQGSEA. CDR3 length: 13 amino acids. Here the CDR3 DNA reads TGCAGCCTCGGACTATCATCCTACAATGAGCAGTTCTTC. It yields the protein CSLGLSSYNEQFF.

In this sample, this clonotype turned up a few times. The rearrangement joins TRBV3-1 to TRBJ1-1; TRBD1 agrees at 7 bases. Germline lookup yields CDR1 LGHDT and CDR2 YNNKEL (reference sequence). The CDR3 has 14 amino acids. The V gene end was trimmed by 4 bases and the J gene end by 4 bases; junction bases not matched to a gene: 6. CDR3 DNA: TGTGCCAGCAGCCGCCCCGACAGGGTCACTGAAGCTTTCTTT. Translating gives CASSRPDRVTEAFF.

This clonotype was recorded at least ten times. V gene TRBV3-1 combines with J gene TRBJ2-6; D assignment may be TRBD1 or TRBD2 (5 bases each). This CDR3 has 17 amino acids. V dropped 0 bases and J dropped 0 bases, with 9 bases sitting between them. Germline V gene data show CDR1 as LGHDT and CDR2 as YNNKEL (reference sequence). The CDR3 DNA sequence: TGTGCCAGCAGCCAAGAGATTGGGGGCTCTGGGGCCAACGTCCTGACTTTC. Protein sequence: CASSQEIGGSGANVLTF.

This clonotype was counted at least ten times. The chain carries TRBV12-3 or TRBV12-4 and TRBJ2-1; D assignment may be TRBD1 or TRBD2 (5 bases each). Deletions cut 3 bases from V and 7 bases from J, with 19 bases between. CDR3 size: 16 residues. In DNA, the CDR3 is TGTGCCAGCAGTTTTTGGGACCCGGCTCAGGGAAATGAGCAGTTCTTC. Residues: CASSFWDPAQGNEQFF.

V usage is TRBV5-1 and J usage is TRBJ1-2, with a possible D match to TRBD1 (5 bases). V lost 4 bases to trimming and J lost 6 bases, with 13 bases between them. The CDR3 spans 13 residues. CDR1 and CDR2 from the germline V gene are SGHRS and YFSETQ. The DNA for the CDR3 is TGCGCCAGCAGCCCCGATGGGGGGAATGGCTACACCTTC. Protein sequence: CASSPDGGNGYTF.

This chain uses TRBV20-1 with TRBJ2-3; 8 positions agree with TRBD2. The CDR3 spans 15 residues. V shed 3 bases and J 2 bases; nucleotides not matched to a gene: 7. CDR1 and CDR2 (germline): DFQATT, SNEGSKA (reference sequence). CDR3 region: CSASRAGGLTDTQYF. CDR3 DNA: TGCAGTGCTAGCAGGGCGGGAGGCCTCACAGATACGCAGTATTTT.

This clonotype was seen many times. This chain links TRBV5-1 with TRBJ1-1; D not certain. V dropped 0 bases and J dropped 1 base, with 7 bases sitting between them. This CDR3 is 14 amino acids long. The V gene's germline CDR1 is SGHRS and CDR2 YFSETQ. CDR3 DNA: TGCGCCAGCAGCTTGGATGGGCCGAACACTGAAGCTTTCTTT. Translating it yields CASSLDGPNTEAFF.

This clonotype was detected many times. CDR3 amino acids: CASSFTLAGANEQFF. The CDR3 DNA sequence: TGTGCCAGCAGCTTTACTTTAGCGGGGGCCAATGAGCAGTTCTTC. The chain has TRBV7-2 and TRBJ2-1; TRBD2 aligns across 9 bases. Germline V gene data show CDR1 as SGHTA and CDR2 as FQGNSA. Trimming cost V 3 bases and J 6 bases; bases outside gene matches: 6. The CDR3 has 15 amino acids.

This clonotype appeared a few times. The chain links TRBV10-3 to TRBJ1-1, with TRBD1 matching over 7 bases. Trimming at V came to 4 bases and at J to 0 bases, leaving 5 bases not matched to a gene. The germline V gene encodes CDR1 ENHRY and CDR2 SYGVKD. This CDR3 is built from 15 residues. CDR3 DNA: TGTGCCATCAGTGGTTCCACAGGGGTGAACACTGAAGCTTTCTTT. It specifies CAISGSTGVNTEAFF.

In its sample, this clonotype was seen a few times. The CDR3 DNA follows: TGCAGCGTTAAGGACGGTAGCACAGATACGCAGTATTTT. Protein sequence: CSVKDGSTDTQYF. The genes are TRBV29-1 and TRBJ2-3, with no clear D. Germline CDR1 is SQVTM and CDR2 is ANQGSEA. The ends were cut back, 5 bases at V and 0 bases at J, with 9 bases in the middle. CDR3 size: 13 residues.

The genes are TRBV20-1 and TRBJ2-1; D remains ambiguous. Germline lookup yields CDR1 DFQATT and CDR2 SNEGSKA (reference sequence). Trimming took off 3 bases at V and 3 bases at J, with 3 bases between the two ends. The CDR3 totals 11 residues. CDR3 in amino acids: CSASIYNEQFF. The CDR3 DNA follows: TGCAGTGCTAGTATCTACAATGAGCAGTTCTTC.

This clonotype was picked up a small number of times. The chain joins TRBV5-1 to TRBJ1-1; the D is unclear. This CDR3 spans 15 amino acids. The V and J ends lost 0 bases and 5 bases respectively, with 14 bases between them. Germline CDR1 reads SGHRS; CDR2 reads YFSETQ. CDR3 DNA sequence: TGCGCCAGCAGCTTGGGGGAGGCCCCGAGAACTGAAGCTTTCTTT. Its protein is CASSLGEAPRTEAFF.

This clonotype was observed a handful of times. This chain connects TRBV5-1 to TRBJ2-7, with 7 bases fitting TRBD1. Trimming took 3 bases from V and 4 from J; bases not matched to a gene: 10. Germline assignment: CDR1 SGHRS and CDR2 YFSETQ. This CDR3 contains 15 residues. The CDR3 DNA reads TGCGCCAGCAGCTCGGAGACAGGGCGCGGGTACGAGCAGTACTTC. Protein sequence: CASSSETGRGYEQYF. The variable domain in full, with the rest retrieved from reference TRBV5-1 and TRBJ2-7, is KAGVTQTPRYLIKTRGQQVTLSCSPISGHRSVSWYQQTPGQGLQFLFEYFSETQRNKGNFPGRFSGRQFSNSRSEMNVSTLELGDSALYLCASSSETGRGYEQYFGPGTRLTVT.

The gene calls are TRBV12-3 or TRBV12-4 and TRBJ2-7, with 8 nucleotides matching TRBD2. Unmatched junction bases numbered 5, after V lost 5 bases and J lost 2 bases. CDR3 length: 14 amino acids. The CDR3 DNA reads TGTGCCAGCAGTCCTGTGGGACTAGCCTACGAGCAGTACTTC. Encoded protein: CASSPVGLAYEQYF.

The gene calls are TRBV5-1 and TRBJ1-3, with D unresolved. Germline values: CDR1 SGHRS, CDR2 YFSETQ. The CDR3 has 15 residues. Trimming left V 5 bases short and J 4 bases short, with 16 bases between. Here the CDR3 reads CASSSSTGSGNTIYF. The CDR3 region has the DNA TGCGCCAGCAGTTCCTCTACGGGTTCAGGAAACACCATATATTTT.

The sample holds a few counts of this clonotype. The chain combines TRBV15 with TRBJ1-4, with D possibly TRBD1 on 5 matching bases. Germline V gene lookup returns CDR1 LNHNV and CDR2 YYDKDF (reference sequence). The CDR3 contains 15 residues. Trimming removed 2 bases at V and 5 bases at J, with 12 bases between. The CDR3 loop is CATSRMQGENEKLFF. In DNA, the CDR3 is TGTGCCACCAGCAGAATGCAAGGGGAAAATGAAAAACTGTTTTTT.

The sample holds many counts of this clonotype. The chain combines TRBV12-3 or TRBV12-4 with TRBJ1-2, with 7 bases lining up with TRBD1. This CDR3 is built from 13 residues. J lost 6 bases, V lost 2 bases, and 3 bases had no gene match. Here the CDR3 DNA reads TGTGCCAGCAGTTTAAGACAGGGACATGGCTACACCTTC. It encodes CASSLRQGHGYTF.

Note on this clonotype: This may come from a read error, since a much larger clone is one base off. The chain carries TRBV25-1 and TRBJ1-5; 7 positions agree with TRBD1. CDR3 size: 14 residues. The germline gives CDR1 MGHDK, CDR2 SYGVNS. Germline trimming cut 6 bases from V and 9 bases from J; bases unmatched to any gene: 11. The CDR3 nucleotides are TGTGCCAGCAGGGAAGGGGGCCCGGGACGGCCCCAGCATTTT. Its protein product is CASREGGPGRPQHF.